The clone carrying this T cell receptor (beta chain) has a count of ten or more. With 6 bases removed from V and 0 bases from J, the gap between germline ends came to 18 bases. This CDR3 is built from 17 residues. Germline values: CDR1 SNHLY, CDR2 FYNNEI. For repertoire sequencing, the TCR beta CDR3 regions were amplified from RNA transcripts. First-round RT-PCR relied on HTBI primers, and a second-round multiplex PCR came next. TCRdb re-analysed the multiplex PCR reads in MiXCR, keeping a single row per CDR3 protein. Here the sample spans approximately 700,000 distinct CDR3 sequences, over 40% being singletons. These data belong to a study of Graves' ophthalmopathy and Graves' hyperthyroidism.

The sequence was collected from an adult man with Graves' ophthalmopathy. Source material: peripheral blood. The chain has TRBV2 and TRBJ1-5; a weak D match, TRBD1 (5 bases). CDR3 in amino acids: CASSLGQIGYSNQPQHF. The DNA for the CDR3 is TGTGCCAGCAGCCTGGGGCAGATAGGCTATAGCAATCAGCCCCAGCATTTT.